The 30 T cell receptor beta chains below all came from one sample that was sequenced in a study of blood T cell repertoires in COVID-19. TCRdb's table, derived via immunoSEQ multiplex PCR, lists solely in-frame clones and lacks some. The table records fewer than 200,000 clones, approximately 87% of them present only once. The specimen was PBMCs or T cells enriched from blood (not recorded which). Every receptor here comes from a woman aged 45-65 years who had recovered from COVID-19.

The CDR3 coding sequence is TGCGCCAGCAGCCGCGAGGACAGGGAGCCACCAGATACGCAGTATTTT. This sequence encodes CASSREDREPPDTQYF. The chain employs TRBV4-1 and TRBJ2-3; 8 positions match TRBD1. Germline V gene lookup returns CDR1 MGHRA and CDR2 YSYEKL. The V gene end was trimmed by 4 bases and the J gene end by 4 bases; junction bases not matched to a gene: 10. The CDR3 is made up of 16 amino acids.

This clone was detected only once. The rearrangement uses TRBV29-1 and TRBJ1-5; D is uncertain. Deletions cut 8 bases from V and 4 bases from J, with 12 bases between. Germline-derived CDR1 and CDR2 are SQVTM and ANQGSEA. This CDR3 spans 12 amino acids. The CDR3 protein is CSITVPNQPQHF. In DNA, the CDR3 is TGCAGCATAACTGTCCCGAATCAGCCCCAGCATTTT.

A note on this clone: Different DNA sequences within this sample yield the same CDR3. The V and J genes are TRBV12-3 or TRBV12-4 and TRBJ2-3; D unclear. This CDR3 comprises 11 residues. The V and J ends lost 6 bases and 2 bases respectively, with 3 bases between them. The CDR3 region has the DNA TGTGCCAGCAGCCTCACAGATACGCAGTATTTT. Protein product: CASSLTDTQYF.

V gene TRBV7-8 combines with J gene TRBJ1-5; D is possibly TRBD1 (5 bases). The CDR3 extends over 17 amino acids. V was trimmed by 4 bases and J by 0 bases, leaving 16 bases between them. From germline, CDR1 is SGHVS and CDR2 FQNEAQ. CDR3 DNA sequence: TGTGCCAGCAGCTCAGAATCGGCAGGGTTTAGCAATCAGCCCCAGCATTTT. The encoded protein is CASSSESAGFSNQPQHF. Full variable domain (outside the CDR3, taken from reference TRBV7-8 and TRBJ1-5): GAGVSQSPRYKVAKRGQDVALRCDPISGHVSLFWYQQALGQGPEFLTYFQNEAQLDKSGLPSDRFFAERPEGSVSTLKIQRTQQEDSAVYLCASSSESAGFSNQPQHFGDGTRLSIL.

This clone was found once. The chain joins TRBV13 to TRBJ2-1, with 11 positions matching TRBD2. Germline loops: CDR1 PRHDT, CDR2 FYEKMQ (reference sequence). V shed 5 bases, J shed 9 bases, and the junction held 9 bases outside the gene matches. This CDR3 spans 15 amino acids. DNA for the CDR3: TGTGCCAGCAGCCGAGGGACTAGCGGCACGCGTGAGCAGTTCTTC. Amino acids: CASSRGTSGTREQFF.

This chain links TRBV7-2 with TRBJ1-1; D might be TRBD1 (6 bases). Germline CDR1 SGHTA, CDR2 FQGNSA. Between the trimmed V and J ends, which lost 5 bases and 0 bases, there was a span of 13 bases. The CDR3 is made up of 15 amino acids. The CDR3 is CASSKGQSMNTEAFF. In nucleotides, the CDR3 is TGTGCCAGCAGCAAAGGACAGTCGATGAACACTGAAGCTTTCTTT. The full variable domain, with the rest looked up from reference TRBV7-2 and TRBJ1-1, is GAGVSQSPSNKVTEKGKDVELRCDPISGHTALYWYRQSLGQGLEFLIYFQGNSAPDKSGLPSDRFSAERTGGSVSTLTIQRTQQEDSAVYLCASSKGQSMNTEAFFGQGTRLTVV.

This chain joins TRBV11-2 and TRBJ2-7; D unclear. Germline V lookup: CDR1 SGHAT, CDR2 FQNNGV. CDR3 length: 15 residues. Deletions cut 0 bases from V and 1 base from J, with 10 bases between. DNA of the CDR3: TGTGCCAGCAGCTTAGATTATGAGGATTCCTACGAGCAGTACGTC. Translation: CASSLDYEDSYEQYV.

The chain employs TRBV18 and TRBJ1-5, with D perhaps TRBD1 (6 bases). Between the trimmed V and J ends, which lost 2 bases and 9 bases, there was a span of 11 bases. The CDR3 has 13 amino acids. Germline values: CDR1 KGHSH, CDR2 LQKENI. In DNA, the CDR3 is TGTGCCAGCTCACCAGCAGGGGTTCGGCCCCAGCATTTT. It specifies CASSPAGVRPQHF.

This chain links TRBV11-3 with TRBJ2-3; the match to TRBD1 covers 7 bases. V gave up 4 bases and J gave up 2 bases; unmatched junction bases: 6. Germline V gene sequence: CDR1 SGHNT, CDR2 YENEEA. This CDR3 has 15 residues. In DNA form, the CDR3 reads TGTGCCAGCAGCTCTAGACAGGGCTACACAGATACGCAGTATTTT. It yields the protein CASSSRQGYTDTQYF.

The chain combines TRBV2 with TRBJ1-2; tentatively, D is TRBD1 (6 bases). Trimming pared 6 bases from V and 8 bases from J, leaving 16 bases between. Germline CDR1 reads SNHLY; CDR2 reads FYNNEI. CDR3 length: 13 residues. CDR3 loop: CASRGTKIPGYTF. The CDR3 coding sequence is TGTGCCAGCAGGGGGACAAAAATCCCGGGCTACACCTTC.

The chain combines TRBV6-5 with TRBJ1-2, with 8 bases fitting TRBD1. The CDR3 contains 13 residues. Germline V gene data show CDR1 as MNHEY and CDR2 as SVGAGI. V was clipped by 10 bases and J by 2 bases; unmatched bases: 6. CDR3 DNA sequence: TGTGCCACCTCGACAGGGGTAAACTATGGCTACACCTTC. This encodes CATSTGVNYGYTF.

The chain employs TRBV7-2 and TRBJ1-5; D might be TRBD1 (5 bases). This CDR3 contains 14 residues. Trimming removed 0 bases from V and 4 bases from J, with 7 bases in between. CDR1 and CDR2 (germline): SGHTA, FQGNSA. In nucleotides, the CDR3 is TGTGCCAGCAGCTTAGCGGGGGGGAATCAGCCCCAGCATTTT. This translates into CASSLAGGNQPQHF.

A few counts support this clone. The chain carries TRBV18 and TRBJ1-2, with D tentatively TRBD1 (6 bases). Trimming left V 4 bases short and J 0 bases short, with 15 bases between. CDR1 KGHSH and CDR2 LQKENI come from the germline V gene. CDR3 length equals 16 residues. The CDR3 here is CASSLRGVGANYGYTF. The DNA of the CDR3 is TGTGCCAGCTCACTCAGGGGAGTAGGAGCTAACTATGGCTACACCTTC.

The chain joins TRBV29-1 to TRBJ1-3; 8 bases are shared with TRBD1. The trim removed 7 bases at V and 4 bases at J, leaving 3 bases unmatched. The CDR3 is 12 amino acids. Germline CDR1 reads SQVTM; CDR2 reads ANQGSEA. The chain's CDR3 is CSGGQGGNTIYF. The CDR3 nucleotides read TGCAGCGGCGGACAGGGCGGAAACACCATATATTTT.

The V and J genes are TRBV7-3 and TRBJ2-3, with 15 nucleotides matching TRBD2. Germline loops: CDR1 SGHTA, CDR2 FQGTGA. The CDR3 consists of 16 residues. V shed 5 bases, J shed 3 bases, and the junction held 3 bases outside the gene matches. For the CDR3, the DNA is TGTGCCAGCAGCCCCGGGACTAGCGGGGGGACAGATACGCAGTATTTT. Protein product: CASSPGTSGGTDTQYF.

The chain joins TRBV5-8 to TRBJ1-2; no definite D call. Germline CDR1 reads SGHTS; CDR2 reads YDEGEE. This CDR3 contains 17 residues. V was trimmed by 3 bases and J by 8 bases, leaving 26 bases between them. CDR3 protein: CASSSALGFPTEGGYTF. CDR3 nucleotide sequence: TGTGCCAGCAGCTCCGCGCTGGGGTTCCCCACCGAGGGCGGCTACACCTTC.

The CDR3 spells CASSQTQTGGYGYTF. The CDR3 DNA sequence: TGCGCCAGCAGCCAAACCCAAACAGGGGGCTATGGCTACACCTTC. The chain links TRBV4-1 to TRBJ1-2; 8 bases fit TRBD1. The V segment lost 2 bases and the J segment 4 bases; nucleotides outside the gene matches: 6. The CDR3 length is 15 residues. Germline V gives CDR1 MGHRA, CDR2 YSYEKL.

The CDR3 DNA reads TGTGCCAGCAGCCGAACAGGGTCCTACGAGCAGTACGTC. This gives the protein CASSRTGSYEQYV. The chain joins TRBV5-8 to TRBJ2-7; D perhaps matches TRBD1 (6 bases). CDR1 is SGHTS and CDR2 is YDEGEE in the germline V gene. The CDR3 consists of 13 residues. Trimming removed 4 bases at V and 1 base at J, with 9 bases between.

This chain links TRBV7-2 with TRBJ2-5; 8 nucleotides align to TRBD2. V lost 8 bases to trimming and J lost 0 bases; unmatched junction nucleotides: 8. Per the germline V gene, CDR1 is SGHTA and CDR2 is FQGNSA. The CDR3 sequence is 15 residues long. CDR3: CASQNAGGYQETQYF. The CDR3 DNA is TGTGCCAGCCAAAACGCGGGGGGCTACCAAGAGACCCAGTACTTC.

V usage is TRBV2 and J usage is TRBJ1-2; 10 positions agree with TRBD1. The germline CDR1 and CDR2 sequences are SNHLY and FYNNEI. V lost 2 bases and J lost 7; bases outside the gene matches: 7. The CDR3 loop spans 15 amino acids. The CDR3 nucleotides read TGTGCCAGCAGTGAACGACAGGGGGCATTCGGTGGCTACACCTTC. This codes for CASSERQGAFGGYTF.

This clone was counted once. The chain uses TRBV11-2 and TRBJ1-3; tentatively, D is TRBD1 (6 bases). The ends were cut back, 7 bases at V and 4 bases at J, with 14 bases in the middle. Germline-derived CDR1 and CDR2 are SGHAT and FQNNGV. The CDR3 length is 14 residues. The CDR3 reads CASTKGGYGNTIYF. CDR3 nucleotides: TGTGCCAGCACCAAGGGGGGGTACGGAAACACCATATATTTT.

The J gene is TRBJ2-1, the V gene TRBV11-3; the match to TRBD2 covers 13 bases. V lost 5 bases, J lost 8 bases, and 12 bases stayed unmatched. The CDR3 totals 17 residues. CDR1 and CDR2 (germline): SGHNT, YENEEA. The CDR3 is CASSQIWTSGRSHEQFF. DNA of the CDR3: TGTGCCAGCAGCCAAATCTGGACTAGCGGGAGATCCCATGAGCAGTTCTTC.

As to this clone: This CDR3 is also generated by other DNA sequences in the sample. V gene TRBV28 combines with J gene TRBJ1-2, with 11 bases matching TRBD1. Germline lookup yields CDR1 MDHEN and CDR2 SYDVKM. The CDR3 length is 14 residues. Losses at the gene ends were 4 bases for V and 5 bases for J; bases not matched to a gene: 3. The CDR3: CASSSGTGGYGYTF. Written as DNA, the CDR3 is TGTGCCAGCAGTTCCGGGACAGGGGGGTATGGCTACACCTTC.

The V and J genes are TRBV9 and TRBJ1-2; 10 bases are shared with TRBD1. CDR1 is SGDLS, CDR2 YYNGEE, per germline. This CDR3 comprises 17 residues. Germline trimming cut 0 bases from V and 2 bases from J; bases unmatched to any gene: 7. The DNA for the CDR3 is TGTGCCAGCAGCGTAGTCCCTGGGGGACAGGGGAACTATGGCTACACCTTC. Its protein is CASSVVPGGQGNYGYTF.

V is TRBV15 and J is TRBJ1-1; a possible D gene is TRBD1 (5 bases). CDR1 and CDR2 from the germline V gene are LNHNV and YYDKDF (reference sequence). Trimming removed 3 bases at V and 3 bases at J, with 11 bases between. The CDR3 consists of 14 residues. CDR3 in amino acids: CATSSTGGHTEAFF. The CDR3 region has the DNA TGTGCCACCAGCAGTACAGGAGGGCACACTGAAGCTTTCTTT.

The chain is built from TRBV10-1 and TRBJ1-2; D may be TRBD1 (5 bases). Trimming took off 3 bases at V and 5 bases at J, with 10 bases between the two ends. Per germline, CDR1 WNHNN and CDR2 SYGVQD (reference sequence). CDR3 length: 13 amino acids. DNA for the CDR3: TGCGCCAGCAGTGAAGACAGCATGTATGGCTACACCTTC. This encodes CASSEDSMYGYTF.

This sequence joins TRBV4-2 and TRBJ1-5; D gene uncertain. CDR1 and CDR2 from the germline V gene are LGHNA and YNFKEQ. Trimming shortened V by 1 base and J by 3 bases, and 10 bases separated the two germline ends. This CDR3 contains 15 residues. The CDR3 loop is CASSQGPPINQPQHF. For the CDR3, the DNA is TGTGCCAGCAGCCAAGGGCCGCCGATCAATCAGCCCCAGCATTTT.

The chain combines TRBV24-1 with TRBJ1-2, with 10 positions matching TRBD1. The CDR3 length is 15 residues. V trimming: 2 bases; J trimming: 7 bases; junction bases outside the gene matches: 6. Germline V CDR1 and CDR2: KGHDR, SFDVKD. The CDR3 bases are TGTGCCACCAGTGATTCTCCGGGACAGGGGTTTGGCTACACCTTC. Its protein is CATSDSPGQGFGYTF.

The chain recombines TRBV20-1 with TRBJ1-1; D ambiguous. CDR1 is DFQATT and CDR2 is SNEGSKA in the germline V gene (reference sequence). The CDR3 length is 11 residues. V was pared by 2 bases and J by 2 bases, with 3 bases between. CDR3 DNA sequence: TGCAGTGCTAGACCAAACACTGAAGCTTTCTTT. Residues: CSARPNTEAFF.

The chain carries TRBV3-1 (or the pseudogene TRBV3-2) and TRBJ2-1; 8 bases are shared with TRBD2. Trimming at V came to 0 bases and at J to 7 bases, leaving 11 bases not matched to a gene. This CDR3 contains 17 residues. Germline assignment: CDR1 LGHDT and CDR2 YNNKEL (reference sequence). This CDR3 is CASSQELTGGPENEQFF. The CDR3 DNA sequence: TGTGCCAGCAGCCAAGAATTGACGGGAGGGCCCGAGAATGAGCAGTTCTTC.